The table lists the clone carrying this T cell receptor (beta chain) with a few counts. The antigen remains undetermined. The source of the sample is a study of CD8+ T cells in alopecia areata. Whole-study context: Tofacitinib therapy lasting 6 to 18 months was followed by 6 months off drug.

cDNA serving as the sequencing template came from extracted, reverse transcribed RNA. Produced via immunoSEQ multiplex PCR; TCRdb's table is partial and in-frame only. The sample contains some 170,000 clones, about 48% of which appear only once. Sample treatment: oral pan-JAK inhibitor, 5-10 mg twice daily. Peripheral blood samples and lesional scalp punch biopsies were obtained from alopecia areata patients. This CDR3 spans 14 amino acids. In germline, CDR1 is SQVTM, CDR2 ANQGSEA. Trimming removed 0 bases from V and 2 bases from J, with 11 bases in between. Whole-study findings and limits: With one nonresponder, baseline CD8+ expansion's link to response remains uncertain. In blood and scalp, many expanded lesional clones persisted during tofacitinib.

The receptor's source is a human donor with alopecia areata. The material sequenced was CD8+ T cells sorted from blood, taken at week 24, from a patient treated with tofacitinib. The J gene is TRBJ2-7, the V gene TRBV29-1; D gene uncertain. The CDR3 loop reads CSVEEAGIPYEQYF. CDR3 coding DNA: TGCAGCGTTGAAGAGGCTGGTATTCCCTACGAGCAGTACTTC.